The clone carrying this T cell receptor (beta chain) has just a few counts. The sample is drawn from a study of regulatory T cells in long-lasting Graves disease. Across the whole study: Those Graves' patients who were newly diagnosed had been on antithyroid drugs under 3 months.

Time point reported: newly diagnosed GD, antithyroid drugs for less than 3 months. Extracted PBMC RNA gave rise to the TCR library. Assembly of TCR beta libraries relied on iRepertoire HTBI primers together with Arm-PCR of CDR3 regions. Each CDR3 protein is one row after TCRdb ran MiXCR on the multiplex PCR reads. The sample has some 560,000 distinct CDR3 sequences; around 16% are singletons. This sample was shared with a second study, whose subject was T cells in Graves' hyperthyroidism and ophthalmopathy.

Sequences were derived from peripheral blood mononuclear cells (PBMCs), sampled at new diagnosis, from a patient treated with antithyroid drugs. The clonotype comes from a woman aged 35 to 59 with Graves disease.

In nucleotides, the CDR3 is TGTGCCAGTAGCCTGAATGGGCCGGTCAATCAGCCCCAGCATTTT. Its translation: CASSLNGPVNQPQHF. V gene TRBV19 combines with J gene TRBJ1-5; D not certain. The CDR3 consists of 15 residues. The germline V gene has CDR1 LNHDA and CDR2 SQIVND (reference sequence). Trimming stripped 6 bases from V and 3 bases from J, with 15 bases between.